Listed here are 5 T cell receptor beta chains from one sample, sequenced in a study of blood T cells in healthy people across ages. Primed by a sample-barcoded 5' primer and a J-beta primer mix, a second PCR proceeded for about 6 to 12 cycles. One entry per CDR3 protein results from TCRdb running MiXCR on the 5' RACE reads. The data contain approximately 800,000 distinct CDR3 sequences, 35% to 50% of them singletons. Material: blood. These TCRs come from a man older than 75 in good health.

This clonotype has a handful of counts. V is TRBV5-5 and J is TRBJ2-2, with a possible D match to TRBD2 (5 bases). The germline V gene encodes CDR1 SGHKS and CDR2 YYEKEE (reference sequence). CDR3 size: 14 residues. V gave up 4 bases and J gave up 8 bases, with 15 bases separating them. DNA of the CDR3: TGTGCCAGCAGCGTGGAACTTCGCGGGGGGGAGCTGTTTTTT. It yields the protein CASSVELRGGELFF.

The chain couples TRBV7-2 to TRBJ2-7; unclear D gene. Germline V CDR1 and CDR2: SGHTA, FQGNSA. The length of the CDR3 is 14 residues. V lost 3 bases to trimming and J lost 7 bases, with 16 bases between them. The CDR3 is CASSFPAFLGEQYF. CDR3 DNA sequence: TGTGCCAGCAGCTTCCCGGCCTTCCTTGGTGAGCAGTACTTC.

The V gene is TRBV6-6, the J gene TRBJ2-3; 14 bases are shared with TRBD2. Trimming cost V 4 bases and J 10 bases; bases outside gene matches: 10. Germline-derived CDR1 and CDR2 are MNHNY and SVGAGI (reference sequence). The CDR3 sequence is 16 residues long. The CDR3 region is CASSSRLAGGQGPQYF. The CDR3 coding sequence is TGTGCCAGCAGTTCCCGACTAGCGGGAGGGCAGGGGCCGCAGTATTTT.

The rearrangement links TRBV20-1 to TRBJ2-7, with a weak D call TRBD2 (6 bases). Germline CDR1 DFQATT, CDR2 SNEGSKA (reference sequence). This CDR3 region has 16 residues. V dropped 0 bases and J dropped 7 bases, with 22 bases sitting between them. The CDR3, as DNA: TGCAGTGCTAGAGATCCCGGCGGGACGGCCGCGGATGAGCAGTACTTC. Amino acid sequence: CSARDPGGTAADEQYF.

The chain carries TRBV5-6 and TRBJ2-4; D uncertain. Per germline, CDR1 SGHDT and CDR2 YYEEEE. Trimming left V 1 base short and J 4 bases short, with 15 bases between. The CDR3 spans 16 residues. CDR3 DNA sequence: TGTGCCAGCAGCTTGCAATCCCCCGGGTTTAAAAACATTCAGTACTTC. This codes for CASSLQSPGFKNIQYF.